The 21 T cell receptor beta chains below come from one sample, sequenced in a study of early T cells in non-severe SARS-CoV-2 infection. Each CDR3 protein gets one entry after TCRdb re-called the 5' RACE reads with MiXCR. Found here are 35,000 to 45,000 distinct CDR3 sequences, under 6.5% of them singletons; the top ten hold roughly 25%. Sequenced material: whole blood. The receptors come from an adult who was a healthcare worker with PCR-confirmed SARS-CoV-2 infection or an uninfected control (not recorded which).

At least ten counts were recorded for this clonotype. This rearrangement joins TRBV3-1 to TRBJ2-7; TRBD1 agrees at 10 bases. V lost 1 base to trimming and J lost 6 bases; unmatched junction nucleotides: 6. The germline CDR1 and CDR2 sequences are LGHDT and YNNKEL (reference sequence). This CDR3 is built from 15 residues. The CDR3 reads CASSQAGTGASEQYF. CDR3 coding DNA: TGTGCCAGCAGCCAAGCAGGGACAGGGGCCAGCGAGCAGTACTTC.

This clonotype came up many times. The chain combines TRBV15 with TRBJ2-1; 8 nucleotides align to TRBD2. V lost 5 bases, J lost 5 bases, and 11 bases stayed unmatched. The CDR3 has 16 residues. CDR1 is LNHNV, CDR2 YYDKDF, per germline (reference sequence). CDR3 region: CATSGPAGGSNNEQFF. The CDR3 DNA is TGTGCCACCAGCGGCCCCGCGGGGGGTAGCAACAATGAGCAGTTCTTC. The full variable domain, its missing parts supplied by reference TRBV15 and TRBJ2-1, is DAMVIQNPRYQVTQFGKPVTLSCSQTLNHNVMYWYQQKSSQAPKLLFHYYDKDFNNEADTPDNFQSRRPNTSFCFLDIRSPGLGDTAMYLCATSGPAGGSNNEQFFGPGTRLTVL.

This chain connects TRBV18 to TRBJ2-5; TRBD1 aligns across 8 bases. CDR3 length: 15 residues. Germline values: CDR1 KGHSH, CDR2 LQKENI. V lost 6 bases to trimming and J lost 1 base; unmatched junction nucleotides: 7. CDR3: CASSPRTGSQETQYF. CDR3 DNA: TGTGCCAGCTCCCCTCGGACAGGGTCCCAAGAGACCCAGTACTTC.

In this sample, this clonotype turned up many times. As DNA, the CDR3 is TGCGCCAGCAGCCTAGGGAGCTCCTACAATGAGCAGTTCTTC. This gives the protein CASSLGSSYNEQFF. The V and J genes are TRBV5-1 and TRBJ2-1; D perhaps matches TRBD2 (5 bases). V lost 4 bases and J lost 0, with 8 bases in between. The CDR3 spans 14 residues. Germline assignment: CDR1 SGHRS and CDR2 YFSETQ.

Ten or more counts support this clonotype. The V and J genes are TRBV7-2 and TRBJ2-3; TRBD2 agrees at 9 bases. Germline V gene lookup returns CDR1 SGHTA and CDR2 FQGNSA. This CDR3 region has 18 residues. The V and J ends lost 4 bases and 6 bases, in that order; junction bases with no gene match: 17. Here the CDR3 reads CASSSPFRLADYTDTQYF. The CDR3 DNA follows: TGTGCCAGCAGCTCCCCCTTTAGACTAGCGGATTACACCGATACGCAGTATTTT.

V gene TRBV6-6 combines with J gene TRBJ2-6; D unresolved. The V gene lost 6 bases and the J gene lost 0 bases, with 12 bases spanning the gap. The CDR3 length is 16 residues. Per the germline V gene, CDR1 is MNHNY and CDR2 is SVGAGI (reference sequence). The CDR3 is CASRDPTGSGANVLTF. CDR3 DNA sequence: TGTGCCAGCAGGGACCCCACTGGCTCTGGGGCCAACGTCCTGACTTTC.

This chain connects TRBV6-2 or TRBV6-3 to TRBJ2-3, with TRBD2 as a possible D gene (6 bases). The CDR3 contains 14 residues. Trimming stripped 10 bases from V and 4 bases from J, with 18 bases between. Germline loops: CDR1 MNHEY, CDR2 SVGEGT. Written as DNA, the CDR3 is TGTGCCACCCGACCTAGGGGAGGCGCAGATACGCAGTATTTT. Translating gives CATRPRGGADTQYF.

This clonotype was recorded a few times. The J gene is TRBJ1-1, the V gene TRBV9; possibly TRBD1 for D (5 bases). The germline V and J ends were trimmed by 4 bases and 5 bases, with 15 bases remaining between them. Germline V lookup: CDR1 SGDLS, CDR2 YYNGEE. There are 14 residues in the CDR3. This CDR3 reads CASSPWGGGTEAFF. CDR3 sequence (DNA): TGTGCCAGCAGCCCCTGGGGGGGTGGAACTGAAGCTTTCTTT.

This clonotype has at least ten counts. V and J are TRBV6-2 or TRBV6-3 and TRBJ2-7, with D tentatively TRBD1 or TRBD2 (5 bases each). V was clipped by 5 bases and J by 2 bases, with 19 bases between them. Germline CDR1 and CDR2: MNHEY and SVGEGT. The length of the CDR3 is 16 residues. This CDR3 is CASSPNQGRPPYEQYF. DNA of the CDR3: TGTGCCAGCAGTCCAAATCAGGGACGTCCTCCCTACGAGCAGTACTTC.

This clonotype was counted ten times or more. The rearrangement links TRBV6-5 to TRBJ2-1; 9 nucleotides agree with TRBD1. There are 23 residues in the CDR3. Per germline, CDR1 MNHEY and CDR2 SVGAGI. The ends lost 1 base at V and 4 bases at J; junction bases unmatched: 26. The DNA of the CDR3 is TGTGCCAGCAGTTACTTTCATCGCGGAGAGGGACAGGGAAACCGATCAGCTTACAATGAGCAGTTCTTC. This translates into CASSYFHRGEGQGNRSAYNEQFF.

The V and J genes are TRBV6-2 or TRBV6-3 and TRBJ2-1, with D possibly TRBD1 on 5 matching bases. Germline CDR1 and CDR2: MNHEY and SVGEGT. Trimming cost V 8 bases and J 13 bases, with 12 bases left between them. CDR3 length: 10 amino acids. The CDR3 loop reads CASGAGPQFF. In DNA, the CDR3 is TGTGCCAGCGGCGCAGGGCCCCAGTTCTTC.

There are many counts of this clonotype. This sequence joins TRBV12-5 and TRBJ1-5, with 8 positions matching TRBD1. The germline gives CDR1 LGHNT, CDR2 FRNRAP. The length of the CDR3 is 15 residues. The ends lost 6 bases at V and 6 bases at J; junction bases unmatched: 10. CDR3 protein: CASGGTGGVTQPQHF. The CDR3 region has the DNA TGTGCTAGTGGGGGGACAGGAGGCGTCACTCAGCCCCAGCATTTT.

In this sample, this clonotype turned up many times. The chain uses TRBV6-2 or TRBV6-3 and TRBJ1-4; perhaps TRBD1 as D (5 bases). Germline V gene sequence: CDR1 MNHEY, CDR2 SVGEGT. The ends were cut back, 7 bases at V and 8 bases at J, with 14 bases in the middle. CDR3 length equals 13 residues. The CDR3 DNA follows: TGTGCCAGCATGGGGGGAAAGGAAGAAAAACTGTTTTTT. Amino acid sequence: CASMGGKEEKLFF.

CDR3 DNA sequence: TGTGCCAGCAGCTTGTCGCGAGGGGCCAACGTCCTGACTTTC. Amino acids: CASSLSRGANVLTF. The chain is built from TRBV5-4 and TRBJ2-6; unclear D gene. V gave up 1 base and J gave up 4 bases, with 6 bases separating them. In germline, CDR1 is SGHNT, CDR2 YYREEE (reference sequence). This CDR3 comprises 14 residues.

The rearrangement joins TRBV12-3 or TRBV12-4 to TRBJ2-3, with 14 nucleotides matching TRBD2. The CDR3 loop spans 16 amino acids. With 6 bases clipped from V and 10 bases from J, the junction kept 12 bases outside the gene matches. DNA of the CDR3: TGTGCCAGCAGCTGGGTTCCGACTAGCGGGAGGGGGCCGCAGTATTTT. It translates to CASSWVPTSGRGPQYF.

This clonotype was detected only a few times. The rearrangement joins TRBV2 to TRBJ2-1; the match to TRBD2 covers 11 bases. The V gene end was trimmed by 6 bases and the J gene end by 9 bases; junction bases not matched to a gene: 7. Germline-derived CDR1 and CDR2 are SNHLY and FYNNEI. This CDR3 is 14 amino acids long. This CDR3 is CASRETSGTSEQFF. In DNA, the CDR3 is TGTGCCAGCAGGGAGACTAGCGGGACATCTGAGCAGTTCTTC.

In this sample, this clonotype turned up many times. The CDR3 DNA is TGTGCCAGCAGCTTAGTTTGGGGACTAGCGTCCAACGAGCAGTACTTC. Translating it yields CASSLVWGLASNEQYF. The rearrangement links TRBV7-2 to TRBJ2-7, with 10 bases matching TRBD2. V trimming: 1 base; J trimming: 5 bases; junction bases outside the gene matches: 8. This CDR3 comprises 16 residues. Germline CDR1 is SGHTA and CDR2 is FQGNSA.

A few counts support this clonotype. This CDR3 reads CATSRDRIGEKLFF. Here the CDR3 DNA reads TGTGCCACCAGCCGCGACAGGATCGGTGAAAAACTGTTTTTT. This chain joins TRBV15 and TRBJ1-4; D is perhaps TRBD1 (6 bases). Germline V lookup: CDR1 LNHNV, CDR2 YYDKDF (reference sequence). V lost 5 bases and J lost 7, with 14 bases in between. This CDR3 is 14 amino acids long. Using reference TRBV15 and TRBJ1-4 for the parts outside the CDR3, the full variable domain is DAMVIQNPRYQVTQFGKPVTLSCSQTLNHNVMYWYQQKSSQAPKLLFHYYDKDFNNEADTPDNFQSRRPNTSFCFLDIRSPGLGDTAMYLCATSRDRIGEKLFFGSGTQLSVL.

This clonotype was recorded many times. The DNA of the CDR3 is TGTGCCAGTAGTATAGCGGGACAGGGGGTTACAGATACGCAGTATTTT. As protein: CASSIAGQGVTDTQYF. J is TRBJ2-3 and V is TRBV19; TRBD1 agrees at 11 bases. Germline assignment: CDR1 LNHDA and CDR2 SQIVND (reference sequence). V shed 1 base, J shed 3 bases, and the junction held 3 bases outside the gene matches. CDR3 length equals 16 residues.

This clonotype was counted at least ten times. The chain employs TRBV20-1 and TRBJ1-1, with D possibly being TRBD1 (5 bases). Germline CDR1 DFQATT, CDR2 SNEGSKA (reference sequence). Trimming took 3 bases from V and 1 from J, leaving 6 bases between them. The length of the CDR3 is 12 residues. The CDR3 sequence: CSARRGNTEAFF. The CDR3 nucleotides read TGCAGTGCTAGGAGGGGGAACACTGAAGCTTTCTTT.

The table lists this clonotype with many counts. The chain is built from TRBV4-1 and TRBJ2-1; D is perhaps TRBD2 (5 bases). Germline values: CDR1 MGHRA, CDR2 YSYEKL. The germline V and J ends were trimmed by 7 bases and 7 bases, with 20 bases remaining between them. This CDR3 contains 15 residues. As DNA, the CDR3 is TGCGCCAGCACCCCACTGGCGGGTGCGACTAATGAGCAGTTCTTC. It translates to CASTPLAGATNEQFF.